This TCR beta chain appears in the sequencing data of a study of CD8 T cells in Susac syndrome. V lost 3 bases to trimming and J lost 6 bases, with 9 bases between them. The CDR3 sequence is 12 residues long. In germline, CDR1 is DFQATT, CDR2 SNEGSKA (reference sequence). Random hexamers were used to reverse transcribe about 0.5 to 1 ug of RNA. Amplification of the TCR beta CDR3 was carried out by immunoSEQ multiplex PCR, which spanned a total of 54 Vbeta and 13 Jbeta segments. MiXCR was run by TCRdb on the immunoSEQ multiplex PCR reads, yielding one entry per CDR3 protein. Of 180,000 or so distinct CDR3 sequences detected, about 95% appear once; the ten largest clones hold 0.085% to 0.11%. Sequencing of TCR beta covered CD8+ and CD4+ T cells obtained from blood. This clonotype was recorded only once.

This chain links TRBV20-1 with TRBJ2-1; D gene uncertain. This clonotype was sampled from a human donor in good health. Specimen: CD4+ T cells from PBMCs. The DNA of the CDR3 is TGCAGTGCTAGGGCCTCGGTCAATGAGCAGTTCTTC. It encodes CSARASVNEQFF.